Listed below are T cell receptor beta chains from one sample, sequenced in a study of a mutant IDH1 vaccine in newly diagnosed glioma. Assay: immunoSEQ multiplex PCR; the TCRdb copy retains only in-frame clones and omits some. The sample yields just under 95,000 clones, around four fifths seen once. Sequencing used PBMCs, obtained from a glioma patient treated with radiotherapy, temozolomide or both. These receptors originate from a woman aged 45-59 years with glioma. CDR3s include the opening cysteine and the closing phenylalanine or tryptophan. Fields, in order: clone size, D gene, V gene, J gene, CDR3 length, CDR3 protein, CDR3 DNA. A D gene is named only where the DNA matches it firmly. The size of a clone is reported for some rows only, either as once, few or many, or as a class for expanded clones.

NA,TRBD1,TRBV4-1,TRBJ2-4,15,CASSPGTVTKNIQYF,TGCGCCAGCAGCCCTGGGACAGTTACTAAAAACATTCAGTACTTC
NA,NA,TRBV10-1,TRBJ1-4,20,CASSESRLEISRGMSEKLFF,TGCGCCAGCAGTGAGTCGCGACTAGAGATATCCAGGGGAATGAGCGAAAAACTGTTTTTT
few,TRBD2,TRBV9,TRBJ2-3,14,CASSVVGLADTQYF,TGTGCCAGCAGCGTAGTGGGACTAGCTGATACGCAGTATTTT
NA,TRBD1,TRBV5-1,TRBJ1-2,15,CASSLRTGQAVGYTF,TGCGCCAGCAGCTTGCGGACGGGACAGGCGGTTGGCTACACCTTC
NA,TRBD2,TRBV4-2,TRBJ2-1,15,CASSQELAGANEQFF,TGTGCCAGCAGCCAAGAACTAGCGGGCGCCAATGAGCAGTTCTTC
NA,NA,TRBV14,TRBJ2-5,17,CASSQDLVRTFQETQYF,TGTGCCAGCAGCCAAGATTTAGTGAGAACCTTCCAAGAGACCCAGTACTTC
NA,NA,TRBV5-5,TRBJ1-1,15,CASSSGSGRNTEAFF,TGTGCCAGCAGCTCGGGCTCAGGGAGGAACACTGAAGCTTTCTTT
NA,NA,TRBV1,TRBJ1-5,16,CTSSPSVQGIDQPQHF,TGCACCAGCAGCCCAAGCGTCCAGGGGATTGATCAGCCCCAGCATTTT
NA,NA,TRBV9,TRBJ1-4,16,CASSADSRSANEKLFF,TGTGCCAGCAGCGCCGACAGCCGTTCGGCTAATGAAAAACTGTTTTTT
once,NA,TRBV12-5,TRBJ2-1,10,CASGLIGQFF,TGTGCTAGTGGTTTGATTGGGCAGTTCTTC
once,NA,TRBV5-1,TRBJ2-7,14,CASSLGGNSYEQYF,TGCGCCAGCAGCTTAGGGGGGAACTCCTACGAGCAGTACTTC
few,NA,TRBV7-3,TRBJ2-2,15,CASSFATGKTGELFF,TGTGCCAGCAGCTTTGCGACAGGTAAGACCGGGGAGCTGTTTTTT
NA,NA,TRBV6-4,TRBJ2-2,13,CASSDSDTGELFF,TGTGCCAGCAGTGACTCGGACACCGGGGAGCTGTTTTTT
NA,NA,TRBV6-5,TRBJ1-2,12,CASTQGGYGYTF,TGTGCCAGCACCCAGGGAGGCTATGGCTACACCTTC
NA,NA,TRBV5-1,TRBJ1-2,14,CASSLAPMNYGYTF,TGCGCCAGCAGCTTGGCACCAATGAACTATGGCTACACCTTC
NA,NA,TRBV5-4,TRBJ1-6,17,CASSFLSTREGNSPLHF,TGTGCCAGCAGCTTCCTTTCGACCAGGGAGGGGAATTCACCCCTCCACTTT
NA,NA,TRBV6-5,TRBJ2-1,13,CASSPQGYNEQFF,TGTGCCAGCAGTCCGCAGGGGTACAATGAGCAGTTCTTC
NA,TRBD2,TRBV5-4,TRBJ2-2,16,CASSLWAGGNTGELFF,TGTGCCAGCAGCTTGTGGGCGGGGGGTAACACCGGGGAGCTGTTTTTT
NA,NA,TRBV4-1,TRBJ2-7,11,CASSRDGLQYF,TGCGCCAGCAGCCGCGATGGCCTTCAGTACTTC
NA,TRBD1,TRBV5-1,TRBJ2-7,15,CASSLAGGSVDEQYF,TGCGCCAGCAGCCTGGCAGGGGGTTCGGTAGACGAGCAGTACTTC
once,NA,TRBV15,TRBJ1-4,16,CATSSTTGSTNEKLFF,TGTGCCACCAGCAGCACCACAGGATCAACTAATGAAAAACTGTTTTTT
NA,NA,TRBV27,TRBJ1-6,18,CASSFSPALVEYNSPLHF,TGTGCCAGCAGTTTCTCGCCCGCTCTAGTCGAGTATAATTCACCCCTCCACTTT
NA,NA,TRBV5-1,TRBJ2-5,14,CASSLAGVQETQYF,TGCGCCAGCAGCTTGGCGGGAGTCCAAGAGACCCAGTACTTC
NA,NA,TRBV27,TRBJ1-2,12,CASSSTPFGYTF,TGTGCCAGCAGCTCAACTCCATTCGGCTACACCTTC
NA,NA,TRBV2,TRBJ1-6,11,CASRRGSPLHF,TGTGCCAGCCGGAGGGGGTCACCCCTCCACTTT
NA,TRBD1,TRBV5-1,TRBJ2-3,14,CASSLRTGGDTQYF,TGCGCCAGCAGCCTTAGGACAGGGGGAGATACGCAGTATTTT
NA,NA,TRBV6-6,TRBJ1-2,15,CASSYSREANYGYTF,TGTGCCAGCAGTTACTCGAGGGAGGCTAACTATGGCTACACCTTC
NA,TRBD1,TRBV7-9,TRBJ2-7,12,CASSFGTGGKYF,TGTGCCAGCAGCTTCGGGACAGGGGGCAAGTACTTC
once,TRBD1,TRBV2,TRBJ2-6,16,CASSIQGATGANVLTF,TGTGCCAGCAGTATTCAGGGGGCCACTGGGGCCAACGTCCTGACTTTC
NA,TRBD1,TRBV10-3,TRBJ1-1,16,CAIHPPHGTGGTEAFF,TGTGCCATCCATCCCCCCCACGGGACAGGGGGCACTGAAGCTTTCTTT
NA,NA,TRBV11-3,TRBJ2-5,15,CASSLGTTEQETQYF,TGTGCCAGCAGCTTGGGGACGACAGAACAAGAGACCCAGTACTTC
NA,NA,TRBV27,TRBJ2-2,13,CASSFLGTGELFF,TGTGCCAGCAGTTTTCTCGGCACCGGGGAGCTGTTTTTT
NA,TRBD2,TRBV7-2,TRBJ2-5,15,CASSSGGRLFETQYF,TGTGCCAGCTCTAGCGGGGGGCGTCTTTTCGAGACCCAGTACTTC
NA,NA,TRBV2,TRBJ1-3,15,CASSEGRVPGNTIYF,TGTGCCAGCAGTGAAGGGCGAGTTCCTGGAAACACCATATATTTT
NA,NA,TRBV5-1,TRBJ1-1,13,CASSLVQGTEAFF,TGCGCCAGCAGCTTGGTCCAGGGCACTGAAGCTTTCTTT
NA,TRBD1,TRBV25-1,TRBJ1-2,16,CASSSRDSLREYGYTF,TGTGCCAGCAGTTCCCGGGACAGCCTCAGAGAGTATGGCTACACCTTC
NA,NA,TRBV2,TRBJ1-6,14,CASSVRGDHSPLHF,TGTGCCAGCAGTGTGAGGGGGGATCATTCACCCCTCCACTTT
few,NA,TRBV9,TRBJ1-1,13,CASSVAVNTEAFF,TGTGCCAGCAGCGTAGCTGTGAACACTGAAGCTTTCTTT
few,NA,TRBV18,TRBJ1-5,15,CASSPHIKSNQPQHF,TGTGCCAGCTCACCACATATCAAGAGCAATCAGCCCCAGCATTTT
few,TRBD1,TRBV7-9,TRBJ1-1,17,CASSFGTGGVMNTEAFF,TGTGCCAGCAGCTTCGGGACAGGGGGAGTGATGAACACTGAAGCTTTCTTT
NA,NA,TRBV25-1,TRBJ2-2,14,CASSESGDAGELFF,TGTGCCAGCAGTGAATCTGGGGATGCCGGGGAGCTGTTTTTT
NA,NA,TRBV27,TRBJ2-4,15,CASSFAGAAKNIQYF,TGTGCCAGCAGTTTTGCAGGGGCCGCCAAAAACATTCAGTACTTC
once,TRBD1,TRBV19,TRBJ1-6,13,CASRDRDYSPLHF,TGTGCCAGCAGGGACAGAGACTATTCACCCCTCCACTTT
NA,TRBD1,TRBV5-1,TRBJ1-4,15,CASSLVGQGYEKLFF,TGCGCCAGCAGCTTGGTCGGACAGGGTTACGAAAAACTGTTTTTT
NA,NA,TRBV4-3,TRBJ2-5,13,CASSQGVQETQYF,TGCGCCAGCAGCCAGGGGGTTCAAGAGACCCAGTACTTC
NA,TRBD1,TRBV6-5,TRBJ2-7,14,CASSRSDRGEEQYF,TGTGCCAGCAGTCGCTCGGACAGGGGTGAAGAGCAGTACTTC
NA,NA,TRBV15,TRBJ2-7,14,CATSRVPSSYEQYF,TGTGCCACCAGCAGAGTTCCCAGCTCCTACGAGCAGTACTTC
NA,TRBD1,TRBV27,TRBJ1-6,15,CASSLYGTGNSPLHF,TGTGCCAGCAGTTTATATGGGACAGGAAATTCACCCCTCCACTTT
NA,NA,TRBV5-1,TRBJ2-5,14,CASSLRRGLETQYF,TGCGCCAGCAGCTTGCGGAGGGGCCTGGAGACCCAGTACTTC
NA,TRBD1,TRBV6-1,TRBJ2-7,13,CAISTGGLYEQYF,TGTGCCATCTCGACAGGGGGCCTCTACGAGCAGTACTTC
NA,NA,TRBV29-1,TRBJ1-1,11,CSVTRKTEAFF,TGCAGCGTTACCCGAAAGACTGAAGCTTTCTTT
few,TRBD1,TRBV5-4,TRBJ1-1,14,CASSRGQGNTEAFF,TGTGCCAGCAGCCGTGGACAGGGAAACACTGAAGCTTTCTTT
NA,NA,TRBV6-5,TRBJ2-7,11,CASSYSGEQYF,TGTGCCAGCAGTTACTCTGGCGAGCAGTACTTC
NA,NA,TRBV7-9,TRBJ1-2,14,CASSLETGLGGYTF,TGTGCCAGCAGCCTCGAGACAGGACTAGGTGGCTACACCTTC
NA,NA,TRBV6-6,TRBJ2-7,14,CASSYLAATYEQYF,TGTGCCAGCAGTTACCTGGCAGCGACGTACGAGCAGTACTTC
few,TRBD1,TRBV11-1,TRBJ1-1,14,CASSPGTGGLAAFF,TGTGCCAGCAGCCCCGGGACAGGGGGCCTAGCTGCTTTCTTT
NA,NA,TRBV5-6,TRBJ2-3,14,CASSLAGGADTQYF,TGTGCCAGCAGCTTGGCCGGGGGCGCAGATACGCAGTATTTT
NA,TRBD1,TRBV6-6,TRBJ1-6,15,CASRGKDRDDSPLHF,TGTGCCAGCAGGGGGAAGGACAGGGATGATTCACCCCTCCACTTT